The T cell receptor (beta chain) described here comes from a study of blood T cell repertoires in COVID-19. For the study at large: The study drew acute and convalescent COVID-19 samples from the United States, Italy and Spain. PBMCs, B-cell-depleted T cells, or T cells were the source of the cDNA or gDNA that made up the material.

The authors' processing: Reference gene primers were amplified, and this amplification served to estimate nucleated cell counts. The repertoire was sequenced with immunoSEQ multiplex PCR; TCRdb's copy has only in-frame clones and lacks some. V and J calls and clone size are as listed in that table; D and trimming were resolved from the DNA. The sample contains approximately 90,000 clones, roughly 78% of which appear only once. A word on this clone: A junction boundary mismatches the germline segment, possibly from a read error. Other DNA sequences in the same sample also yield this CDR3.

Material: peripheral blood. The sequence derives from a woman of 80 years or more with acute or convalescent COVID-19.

The DNA of the CDR3 is TGTGCCAGCAGCCTCTTGGGACAGAATTATCAGCCCCAGCACTTT. Translated, it gives CASSLLGQNYQPQHF. The chain uses TRBV7-2 and TRBJ1-5, with TRBD1 matching over 7 bases. The CDR3 is made up of 15 amino acids. Germline CDR1 SGHTA, CDR2 FQGNSA.